Sequencing of this T cell receptor beta chain was carried out in a study of T cell changes during pregnancy in multiple sclerosis. The assay was immunoSEQ multiplex PCR, and TCRdb's table has in-frame clones only and misses some. The sample shows about 86,000 clones, 75% to 95% of them seen only once. Germline V lookup: CDR1 SGDLS, CDR2 YYNGEE. Trimming cost V 4 bases and J 4 bases; bases outside gene matches: 7. The CDR3 has 15 amino acids. This sample comprised peripheral blood, obtained in the first trimester of pregnancy. The V and J genes are TRBV9 and TRBJ2-1, with 8 bases identical to TRBD2. This clonotype originated in a female donor in good health, enrolled as a control in a pregnancy study. In DNA, the CDR3 is TGTGCCAGCAGCTTCAGCGGGGGCGGGTACAATGAGCAGTTCTTC. Translated, it gives CASSFSGGGYNEQFF.